These 7 T cell receptor beta chains were all obtained from the same sample, sequenced in a study of blood T cell repertoires in COVID-19 (dated by TCRdb to 2020 to 2022). The library was built by means of the immunoSEQ multiplex PCR assay. TCRdb re-hosts the immuneACCESS table, in-frame sequences only. Its copies lack some clones; in the studies checked, an unresolved V gene accounts for under half of them, and the cause for the rest is not known. The sample table holds under 300,000 clones, of which 80% to 90% were seen once. The ten largest clones add up to 2.5% to 3.5% of the sample. Material: PBMCs or T cells enriched from blood (not recorded which). These receptors originate from a middle-aged woman who had been exposed to COVID-19.

V gene TRBV19 combines with J gene TRBJ1-1; D gene unclear. V gave up 6 bases and J gave up 4 bases, with 6 bases separating them. CDR3 size: 11 residues. Germline assignment: CDR1 LNHDA and CDR2 SQIVND (reference sequence). CDR3 loop: CASRLFTEAFF. In DNA, the CDR3 is TGTGCCAGTAGATTATTCACTGAAGCTTTCTTT. Combining the CDR3 with reference TRBV19 and TRBJ1-1 gives the whole variable domain DGGITQSPKYLFRKEGQNVTLSCEQNLNHDAMYWYRQDPGQGLRLIYYSQIVNDFQKGDIAEGYSVSREKKESFPLTVTSAQKNPTAFYLCASRLFTEAFFGQGTRLTVV.

This clone has a single count. The chain carries TRBV19 and TRBJ1-5; D is unresolved. This CDR3 has 14 amino acids. Between the trimmed V and J ends, which lost 3 bases and 4 bases, there was a span of 10 bases. Germline CDR1 LNHDA, CDR2 SQIVND (reference sequence). In nucleotides, the CDR3 is TGTGCCAGTAGTATCGGGAGCGCGAATCAGCCCCAGCATTTT. Translated: CASSIGSANQPQHF.

This chain links TRBV6-1 with TRBJ2-7; 10 bases map to TRBD1. J was trimmed by 3 bases and V by 10 bases; bases with no gene match: 9. The CDR3 is 14 residues long. CDR1 is MNHNS, CDR2 SASEGT, per germline. The CDR3 DNA reads as TGTGCCAAGTCAGACCGGGACAGGGGCTACGAGCAGTACTTC. Its protein is CAKSDRDRGYEQYF.

In this sample, this clone turned up once. At one boundary the junction diverges from the germline segment, which might be a read error. The V gene is TRBV5-1, the J gene TRBJ2-5; D unresolved. CDR1 is SGHRS and CDR2 is YFSETQ in the germline V gene. The CDR3 runs to 14 residues. CDR3 residues: CASSLSQSQETQYF. CDR3 nucleotide sequence: TGTGCCAGCAGCTTGTCACAGTCCCAAGAGACCCAGTACTTC.

The gene calls are TRBV7-8 and TRBJ2-1; D possibly corresponds to TRBD1 (6 bases). Looked up from germline, CDR1 is SGHVS and CDR2 is FQNEAQ. The CDR3 is made up of 16 amino acids. Trimming pared 5 bases from V and 0 bases from J, leaving 14 bases between. CDR3 in DNA: TGTGCCAGCAGCACTTATAGGGGGAGCTCCTACAATGAGCAGTTCTTC. Translated, it gives CASSTYRGSSYNEQFF. Supplemented by reference TRBV7-8 and TRBJ2-1, the full variable domain reads GAGVSQSPRYKVAKRGQDVALRCDPISGHVSLFWYQQALGQGPEFLTYFQNEAQLDKSGLPSDRFFAERPEGSVSTLKIQRTQQEDSAVYLCASSTYRGSSYNEQFFGPGTRLTVL.

This sequence joins TRBV27 and TRBJ1-2; 8 nucleotides line up with TRBD1. Germline V CDR1 and CDR2: MNHEY, SMNVEV (reference sequence). The CDR3 is made up of 16 amino acids. Unmatched junction bases numbered 11, after V lost 0 bases and J lost 8 bases. As DNA, the CDR3 is TGTGCCAGCAGTTTATCGATAGTGGGACAGGTCGGGGGCTACACCTTC. Translated, it gives CASSLSIVGQVGGYTF.

The CDR3 protein is CASSIVPAGYGYTF. CDR3 bases: TGTGCCAGTAGTATAGTGCCCGCAGGGTATGGCTACACCTTC. V gene TRBV19 combines with J gene TRBJ1-2, with a possible D match to TRBD1 (5 bases). Per the germline V gene, CDR1 is LNHDA and CDR2 is SQIVND (reference sequence). Trimming pared 1 base from V and 5 bases from J, leaving 11 bases between. There are 14 residues in the CDR3. The variable domain in full, with the rest retrieved from reference TRBV19 and TRBJ1-2, is DGGITQSPKYLFRKEGQNVTLSCEQNLNHDAMYWYRQDPGQGLRLIYYSQIVNDFQKGDIAEGYSVSREKKESFPLTVTSAQKNPTAFYLCASSIVPAGYGYTFGSGTRLTVV.